This TCR beta chain was identified during a study of cytomegalovirus exposure and HLA in healthy donors. Study-wide findings and caveats: A cluster of highly shared sequence variants was likely a sequencing artifact.

PCR used 60 Vbeta primers and 13 Jbeta primers. Original analysis: A later analysis tallied some 80 million unique TCR beta chains, roughly 11 million of them shared. Only in-frame clones appear in the TCRdb table, and some are missing; sequencing was by immunoSEQ multiplex PCR. The V and J calls and the clone size are those of that table, but D and trimming were determined from the DNA. Here the sample spans some 190,000 clones, 77% being singletons. As for this clone: Antigen specificity is unknown.

Despite likely unrecorded immune exposures, the donors were nominally healthy at the time of sampling. CDR1 and CDR2 from the germline V gene are MNHEY and SVGAGI. The V and J ends lost 8 bases and 10 bases, in that order; junction bases with no gene match: 11. This CDR3 spans 14 amino acids. This sequence joins TRBV6-5 and TRBJ2-2; the match to TRBD2 covers 9 bases. The sequence was obtained from a young man in good health and CMV-seronegative. Material for sequencing was PBMCs. The CDR3 nucleotides read TGTGCCAGCGGGCTAGCGGGGAGTGGGGAGGAGCTGTTTTTT. Translating gives CASGLAGSGEELFF.